The 28 T cell receptor beta chains in this list originate from one sample, sequenced in a study of shared clonotypes between healthy human individuals. Using immunoSEQ multiplex PCR, the repertoire was profiled, and TCRdb retains in-frame clones only, with some absent. The sample holds 1,500,000 or so clones, around 95% seen once. The sequenced material came from naive CD4+ T cells sorted from blood. Subset given: CD45RA+ positively selected. Source of these receptors: a man aged 25-45 years in good health.

The chain has TRBV11-3 and TRBJ2-2; no firm D call. The CDR3 runs to 12 residues. Germline CDR1 reads SGHNT; CDR2 reads YENEEA. V lost 5 bases to trimming and J lost 3 bases, with 4 bases between them. CDR3: CASSPYTGELFF. Written as DNA, the CDR3 is TGTGCCAGCAGCCCTTACACCGGGGAGCTGTTTTTT. Drawing the rest from reference TRBV11-3 and TRBJ2-2, the complete variable domain is EAGVVQSPRYKIIEKKQPVAFWCNPISGHNTLYWYLQNLGQGPELLIRYENEEAVDDSQLPKDRFSAERLKGVDSTLKIQPAELGDSAVYLCASSPYTGELFFGEGSRLTVL.

This clone has just one count. The genes are TRBV5-4 and TRBJ1-2; 7 nucleotides align to TRBD1. V gave up 5 bases and J gave up 9 bases; unmatched junction bases: 22. The CDR3 covers 17 residues. CDR1 is SGHNT, CDR2 YYREEE, per germline (reference sequence). The CDR3 region is CASRHQGVRLNGYRYTF. The DNA of the CDR3 is TGTGCCAGCAGGCACCAGGGGGTTCGCCTTAATGGGTACCGCTACACCTTC.

The rearrangement joins TRBV19 to TRBJ2-6; D not certain. Trimming removed 9 bases at V and 2 bases at J, with 11 bases between. CDR1 LNHDA and CDR2 SQIVND come from the germline V gene (reference sequence). The CDR3 runs 14 residues. CDR3 sequence reads: CASSDGPGANVLTF. CDR3 nucleotide sequence: TGTGCCAGCTCGGACGGGCCTGGGGCCAACGTCCTGACTTTC.

The J gene is TRBJ2-3, the V gene TRBV11-2; TRBD1 matches at 7 bases. This CDR3 region has 15 residues. Germline V gene data show CDR1 as SGHAT and CDR2 as FQNNGV. Trimming took 5 bases from V and 1 from J; bases not matched to a gene: 6. CDR3 DNA: TGTGCCAGCAGCAAAACCGGGACAGGCACAGATACGCAGTATTTT. Residues: CASSKTGTGTDTQYF.

The gene calls are TRBV6-5 and TRBJ1-2; the D gene is possibly TRBD1 (6 bases). Per the germline V gene, CDR1 is MNHEY and CDR2 is SVGAGI. Trimming removed 6 bases from V and 7 bases from J, with 18 bases in between. CDR3 length equals 14 residues. The CDR3: CASSLTLLQGGYTF. In DNA form, the CDR3 reads TGTGCCAGCAGCCTAACCCTCTTACAGGGTGGCTACACCTTC.

The chain is built from TRBV6-6 and TRBJ1-2; 7 bases line up with TRBD1. V gave up 2 bases and J gave up 8 bases; unmatched junction bases: 8. The CDR3 contains 14 residues. Germline V gene data show CDR1 as MNHNY and CDR2 as SVGAGI (reference sequence). The CDR3 protein is CASSYRQGAKGYTF. For the CDR3, the DNA is TGTGCCAGCAGTTACAGACAGGGTGCGAAAGGCTACACCTTC.

The chain joins TRBV29-1 to TRBJ1-4; D unresolved. This CDR3 is built from 12 residues. The V end lost 4 bases, the J end lost 4 bases, and 7 bases lay between the germline ends. The germline gives CDR1 SQVTM, CDR2 ANQGSEA. Here the CDR3 DNA reads TGCAGCGTTGCCAGCCATAATGAAAAACTGTTTTTT. Translating it yields CSVASHNEKLFF.

This chain joins TRBV4-1 and TRBJ2-3; tentative D call: TRBD2 (6 bases). Per germline, CDR1 MGHRA and CDR2 YSYEKL. V lost 2 bases and J 1 base, leaving 13 bases between the germline ends. The CDR3 length is 16 residues. Written as DNA, the CDR3 is TGCGCCAGCAGCCAACTTACCGGACTACGCACAGATACGCAGTATTTT. This encodes CASSQLTGLRTDTQYF.

This chain links TRBV11-2 with TRBJ2-7; TRBD2 might be the D (6 bases). CDR1 SGHAT and CDR2 FQNNGV come from the germline V gene. V lost 5 bases and J 3 bases, leaving 26 bases between the germline ends. This CDR3 has 18 amino acids. In DNA, the CDR3 is TGTGCCAGCAGCCCTCTGAGGAGGGGTCGGGAGCGGAGCTACGAGCAGTACTTC. It encodes CASSPLRRGRERSYEQYF.

The rearrangement joins TRBV5-1 to TRBJ2-1, with a weak D call TRBD2 (6 bases). This CDR3 is 14 amino acids long. Germline-derived CDR1 and CDR2 are SGHRS and YFSETQ. The germline V and J ends were trimmed by 1 base and 5 bases, with 10 bases remaining between them. The CDR3, as DNA: TGCGCCAGCAGCTTGCCGGCGGGAAACAATGAGCAGTTCTTC. Translating it yields CASSLPAGNNEQFF.

The J gene is TRBJ2-2, the V gene TRBV7-8; 10 bases are shared with TRBD1. V dropped 6 bases and J dropped 4; count of bases not matched to a gene: 8. The germline gives CDR1 SGHVS, CDR2 FQNEAQ. This CDR3 has 16 amino acids. CDR3 amino acids: CASRIDRGRPTGELFF. The CDR3 DNA follows: TGTGCCAGCAGGATCGACAGGGGGCGCCCCACCGGGGAGCTGTTTTTT. The variable domain in full, with the rest retrieved from reference TRBV7-8 and TRBJ2-2, is GAGVSQSPRYKVAKRGQDVALRCDPISGHVSLFWYQQALGQGPEFLTYFQNEAQLDKSGLPSDRFFAERPEGSVSTLKIQRTQQEDSAVYLCASRIDRGRPTGELFFGEGSRLTVL.

On this clone: Other DNA sequences in this sample translate to the same CDR3. The V gene is TRBV10-3, the J gene TRBJ1-5; TRBD1 might be the D (5 bases). Germline CDR1 is ENHRY and CDR2 is SYGVKD. With 0 bases removed from V and 2 bases from J, the gap between germline ends came to 5 bases. The CDR3 extends over 14 amino acids. Written as DNA, the CDR3 is TGTGCCATCAGTGAGTCGGGGGGCAATCAGCCCCAGCATTTT. Its translation: CAISESGGNQPQHF.

The chain combines TRBV7-9 with TRBJ1-2, with TRBD1 identical over 8 bases. The germline CDR1 and CDR2 sequences are SEHNR and FQNEAQ (reference sequence). The CDR3 has 15 amino acids. Trimming took 4 bases from V and 4 from J; bases not matched to a gene: 8. The CDR3 loop is CASSSTQGAGYGYTF. The CDR3 nucleotides read TGTGCCAGCAGCTCCACTCAGGGGGCAGGCTATGGCTACACCTTC.

This clone was found a few times. The chain is built from TRBV7-7 and TRBJ1-1; a possible D gene is TRBD1 (5 bases). Trimming left V 10 bases short and J 4 bases short, with 13 bases between. Germline V gene lookup returns CDR1 SSHAT and CDR2 FNYEAQ (reference sequence). CDR3 size: 12 residues. The chain's CDR3 is CAIDLGTTEAFF. The CDR3 DNA is TGTGCCATCGACCTAGGGACCACTGAAGCTTTCTTT.

The chain uses TRBV23-1 and TRBJ2-1, with no clear D. TRBV23-1 is an ORF for which the function is uncertain. This CDR3 region has 13 residues. V lost 4 bases and J lost 9, with 13 bases in between. The CDR3 DNA is TGCGCCAGCAGTCCCTGTAGTAGCCCTGAGCAGTTCTTC. Translating gives CASSPCSSPEQFF.

This chain joins TRBV5-1 and TRBJ2-1, with D perhaps matching TRBD2 (5 bases). CDR3 size: 14 residues. CDR1 and CDR2 (germline): SGHRS, YFSETQ. Trimming left V 7 bases short and J 9 bases short, with 20 bases between. CDR3 region: CASGQRHNSGEQFF. The CDR3 DNA reads TGCGCCAGCGGGCAGAGGCATAACAGCGGTGAGCAGTTCTTC.

The V and J genes are TRBV11-1 and TRBJ2-2; possible D gene TRBD1, 5 bases. CDR1 is SGHAT, CDR2 FQDESV, per germline (reference sequence). The CDR3 has 16 residues. Trimming took 7 bases from V and 1 from J, leaving 16 bases between them. The CDR3 here is CASTPLSRVNTGELFF. The CDR3 DNA is TGTGCCAGCACCCCCCTGAGCAGGGTGAACACCGGGGAGCTGTTTTTT.

This chain links TRBV6-5 with TRBJ2-3, with 9 bases matching TRBD2. This CDR3 contains 16 residues. CDR1 is MNHEY and CDR2 is SVGAGI in the germline V gene. The junction had 7 bases not matched to a gene; V was cut back by 2 bases and J by 4 bases. The CDR3 DNA is TGTGCCAGCAGTTACCGCGGGAGGGCCGGGTCAGATACGCAGTATTTT. This encodes CASSYRGRAGSDTQYF.

This chain links TRBV27 with TRBJ2-6, with 10 bases aligning to TRBD1. The CDR3 totals 16 residues. The trim removed 8 bases at V and 2 bases at J, leaving 6 bases unmatched. CDR1 and CDR2 (germline): MNHEY, SMNVEV (reference sequence). The CDR3 loop reads CASRRDRGTGANVLTF. CDR3 DNA sequence: TGTGCCAGCCGCCGGGACAGGGGTACTGGGGCCAACGTCCTGACTTTC. The entire variable domain, with the rest obtained from reference TRBV27 and TRBJ2-6, is as follows: EAQVTQNPRYLITVTGKKLTVTCSQNMNHEYMSWYRQDPGLGLRQIYYSMNVEVTDKGDVPEGYKVSRKEKRNFPLILESPSPNQTSLYFCASRRDRGTGANVLTFGAGSRLTVL.

This chain uses TRBV6-1 with TRBJ2-1; D unclear. Trimming cost V 7 bases and J 3 bases, with 10 bases left between them. CDR3 size: 13 residues. Germline-derived CDR1 and CDR2 are MNHNS and SASEGT. This CDR3 is CASIVAHYNEQFF. The DNA for the CDR3 is TGTGCCAGCATTGTGGCCCACTACAATGAGCAGTTCTTC.

V is TRBV6-5 and J is TRBJ2-7; no clear D. V shed 0 bases and J shed 0 bases, with 6 bases lying between them. CDR3 length equals 14 residues. Germline CDR1 MNHEY, CDR2 SVGAGI. CDR3 amino acids: CASSYSSSSYEQYF. CDR3 DNA: TGTGCCAGCAGTTACTCAAGCAGCTCCTACGAGCAGTACTTC.

V and J are TRBV6-5 and TRBJ2-1; 9 bases align to TRBD2. The trim removed 9 bases at V and 13 bases at J, leaving 4 bases unmatched. Per germline, CDR1 MNHEY and CDR2 SVGAGI. This CDR3 comprises 10 residues. The CDR3 bases are TGTGCCAGTGGACTAGCGAGTCAGTTCTTC. As protein: CASGLASQFF.

V is TRBV27 and J is TRBJ2-3, with 7 bases fitting TRBD2. The germline V gene encodes CDR1 MNHEY and CDR2 SMNVEV (reference sequence). Trimming took 6 bases from V and 1 from J; bases not matched to a gene: 13. The CDR3 runs to 17 residues. The CDR3 DNA sequence: TGTGCCAGCAGGCCCGTTGCGCGTAGCGGGCGCACAGATACGCAGTATTTT. Translated, it gives CASRPVARSGRTDTQYF.

This chain uses TRBV7-9 with TRBJ1-1; D possibly corresponds to TRBD1 (5 bases). Deletions cut 1 base from V and 1 base from J, with 13 bases between. The CDR3 covers 16 residues. Germline lookup yields CDR1 SEHNR and CDR2 FQNEAQ (reference sequence). The CDR3 DNA follows: TGTGCCAGCAGCTTAGATTTTGGGGACGGGAACACTGAAGCTTTCTTT. Translating gives CASSLDFGDGNTEAFF.

This chain joins TRBV12-5 and TRBJ2-2; 7 positions match TRBD2. CDR1 is LGHNT, CDR2 FRNRAP, per germline. J gave up 4 bases and V 0 bases, and 5 bases lay outside the gene matches. CDR3 length: 16 residues. The CDR3 protein is CASGLVSGGFTGELFF. In DNA form, the CDR3 reads TGTGCTAGTGGTTTGGTTTCGGGGGGATTCACCGGGGAGCTGTTTTTT.

The chain recombines TRBV18 with TRBJ2-3; D is possibly TRBD1 (5 bases). V dropped 3 bases and J dropped 3 bases, with 16 bases sitting between them. Germline-derived CDR1 and CDR2 are KGHSH and LQKENI. The CDR3 runs 16 residues. The CDR3 protein is CASSPRVRRDTDTQYF. CDR3 bases: TGTGCCAGCTCACCCAGGGTCAGAAGGGATACAGATACGCAGTATTTT.

This chain links TRBV5-6 with TRBJ1-5; D is perhaps TRBD1 (6 bases). Looked up from germline, CDR1 is SGHDT and CDR2 is YYEEEE. Trimming cost V 4 bases and J 2 bases, with 10 bases left between them. The CDR3 runs to 14 residues. The CDR3, as DNA: TGTGCCAGCAGCGGGGGGCTACGCAATCAGCCCCAGCATTTT. This codes for CASSGGLRNQPQHF.

This clone was detected only once. The chain employs TRBV7-2 and TRBJ1-5; D is unresolved. CDR3 length equals 13 residues. V was shortened by 1 base and J by 6 bases, with 7 bases between the two germline ends. Germline loops: CDR1 SGHTA, CDR2 FQGNSA. CDR3 sequence (DNA): TGTGCCAGCAGCTTAGGGAGACCTCAGCCCCAGCATTTT. Its protein is CASSLGRPQPQHF.